Below, one T cell receptor beta chain is given with its context. The entry originates in a study of blood T cell repertoires in COVID-19. Study at large: Collection of acute and convalescent COVID-19 samples took place in the United States, Italy and Spain. In each case, the material was cDNA or gDNA derived from T cells, B-cell-depleted T cells, or PBMCs.

V dropped 2 bases and J dropped 5 bases, with 13 bases sitting between them. The CDR3 spans 15 residues. From germline, CDR1 is SGHRS and CDR2 YFSETQ. Original handling: Reference gene primer amplification gave estimated nucleated cell counts. Clones were sequenced by immunoSEQ multiplex PCR, and TCRdb holds only the in-frame ones, with some missing. That table furnishes V, J and clone size, whereas the DNA furnished D and trimming. Here the sample spans over 250,000 clones, 60% to 75% being singletons. This receptor was taken from a woman of 80 years or more with acute or convalescent COVID-19. This chain links TRBV5-1 with TRBJ2-2; TRBD1 might be the D (6 bases). The source material was peripheral blood. CDR3: CASSLQGVRTGELFF. The CDR3 nucleotides are TGCGCCAGCAGCTTACAGGGTGTTAGGACCGGGGAGCTGTTTTTT.